This entry lists 21 T cell receptor beta chains sequenced from one sample in a study of cytomegalovirus exposure and HLA in healthy donors. Vbeta (60) and Jbeta (13) primers were used in the PCR. The repertoire was sequenced with immunoSEQ multiplex PCR; TCRdb's copy has only in-frame clones and lacks some. The sample carries about 120,000 clones, 7% to 9.5% recorded once. What was sequenced was PBMCs. The origin of the receptors is a woman aged 40 to 55 in good health and CMV-seropositive.

This clone was detected only a few times. The V gene is TRBV19, the J gene TRBJ2-7, with TRBD2 matching 7 bases. Germline trimming cut 3 bases from V and 4 bases from J; bases unmatched to any gene: 6. The CDR3 has 14 residues. CDR1 is LNHDA, CDR2 SQIVND, per germline (reference sequence). CDR3 residues: CASSIRPSGYEQYF. As DNA, the CDR3 is TGTGCCAGTAGTATTCGGCCTAGCGGTTACGAGCAGTACTTC. The variable domain in full, with the rest retrieved from reference TRBV19 and TRBJ2-7, is DGGITQSPKYLFRKEGQNVTLSCEQNLNHDAMYWYRQDPGQGLRLIYYSQIVNDFQKGDIAEGYSVSREKKESFPLTVTSAQKNPTAFYLCASSIRPSGYEQYFGPGTRLTVT.

This clone showed up just a few times. The genes are TRBV2 and TRBJ1-4; 8 bases are a match to TRBD1. Germline values: CDR1 SNHLY, CDR2 FYNNEI. The CDR3 length is 15 residues. V shed 8 bases and J 0 bases; nucleotides not matched to a gene: 5. The CDR3 DNA is TGTGCCAGCGGGGGGACAGGCACAACTAATGAAAAACTGTTTTTT. Its translation is CASGGTGTTNEKLFF.

This clone was counted a few times. The chain joins TRBV6-1 to TRBJ1-5; no clear D gene. This CDR3 region has 13 residues. The germline gives CDR1 MNHNS, CDR2 SASEGT. V lost 4 bases to trimming and J lost 0 bases, with 4 bases between them. The CDR3 protein is CASSVGSNQPQHF. For the CDR3, the DNA is TGTGCCAGCAGTGTCGGTAGCAATCAGCCCCAGCATTTT.

The rearrangement joins TRBV2 to TRBJ1-1; TRBD1 aligns across 8 bases. Germline V gene data show CDR1 as SNHLY and CDR2 as FYNNEI. With V trimmed by 5 bases and J by 11 bases, 13 bases remained unmatched. The CDR3 contains 14 residues. The CDR3 region is CASSNADREARAFF. CDR3 DNA sequence: TGTGCCAGCAGTAACGCGGACAGGGAGGCTCGGGCTTTCTTT.

In this sample, this clone turned up a few times. The chain combines TRBV30 with TRBJ2-7; TRBD2 might be the D (6 bases). CDR1 is GTSNPN and CDR2 is SVGIG in the germline V gene (reference sequence). The V gene lost 4 bases and the J gene lost 7 bases, with 17 bases spanning the gap. The CDR3 extends over 13 amino acids. For the CDR3, the DNA is TGTGCCTGGACCCCTGGTGGAGGGTGGGAGCAGTACTTC. Its protein product is CAWTPGGGWEQYF.

V and J are TRBV7-2 and TRBJ2-1, with 8 bases lining up with TRBD2. The CDR3 loop spans 13 amino acids. Germline CDR1 reads SGHTA; CDR2 reads FQGNSA. The J segment lost 7 bases and the V segment lost 8 bases, leaving 7 bases of the junction unmatched. The CDR3 reads CASRPSGGNEQFF. The CDR3 DNA sequence: TGTGCCAGCCGGCCTTCGGGGGGGAATGAGCAGTTCTTC.

This clone was found a few times. The J gene is TRBJ1-6, the V gene TRBV6-1; no definite D call. The CDR3 runs to 15 residues. V was trimmed by 6 bases and J by 0 bases, leaving 9 bases between them. CDR1 and CDR2 (germline): MNHNS, SASEGT. The CDR3 nucleotides read TGTGCCAGCAGACTAGAGAGCTCCTATAATTCACCCCTCCACTTT. Translated: CASRLESSYNSPLHF.

Ten or more counts support this clone. This chain joins TRBV7-2 and TRBJ1-2; 9 bases line up with TRBD1. J lost 4 bases, V lost 5 bases, and 8 bases had no gene match. CDR1 and CDR2 from the germline V gene are SGHTA and FQGNSA. This CDR3 has 15 residues. The CDR3: CASSPGTGNSYGYTF. In nucleotides, the CDR3 is TGTGCCAGCAGCCCCGGGACAGGGAATTCCTATGGCTACACCTTC.

This chain links TRBV28 with TRBJ1-5; 7 bases fit TRBD1. Germline V gene data show CDR1 as MDHEN and CDR2 as SYDVKM. V shed 5 bases and J 2 bases; nucleotides not matched to a gene: 3. The CDR3 extends over 14 amino acids. CDR3 region: CASSRQGGNQPQHF. Written as DNA, the CDR3 is TGTGCCAGCAGTAGACAGGGAGGCAATCAGCCCCAGCATTTT.

This clone was seen more than once but under ten times. The J gene is TRBJ1-2, the V gene TRBV5-1; 7 bases match TRBD1. Trimming at V came to 4 bases and at J to 5 bases, leaving 8 bases not matched to a gene. This CDR3 has 14 residues. Germline CDR1 and CDR2: SGHRS and YFSETQ. The CDR3 DNA sequence: TGCGCCAGCAGCATCCCCGGGACAGATTATGGCTACACCTTC. Translating gives CASSIPGTDYGYTF.

This clone was detected only a few times. V gene TRBV4-1 combines with J gene TRBJ1-3; 9 bases fit TRBD1. CDR1 MGHRA and CDR2 YSYEKL come from the germline V gene. Trimming at V came to 3 bases and at J to 1 base, leaving 1 base not matched to a gene. The CDR3 sequence is 15 residues long. The CDR3 is CASSQTGGSGNTIYF. DNA for the CDR3: TGCGCCAGCAGCCAGACAGGGGGATCTGGAAACACCATATATTTT.

In this sample, this clone turned up a few times. This chain joins TRBV27 and TRBJ2-1; 10 nucleotides align to TRBD1. The CDR3 sequence is 16 residues long. V lost 1 base and J lost 3; bases outside the gene matches: 3. Germline V gene sequence: CDR1 MNHEY, CDR2 SMNVEV (reference sequence). Written as DNA, the CDR3 is TGTGCCAGCAGTTTATTGGGACAGGGGAACTACAATGAGCAGTTCTTC. The encoded protein is CASSLLGQGNYNEQFF.

This clone was counted a few times. The chain combines TRBV27 with TRBJ1-2, with 7 nucleotides matching TRBD1. Germline V lookup: CDR1 MNHEY, CDR2 SMNVEV (reference sequence). The length of the CDR3 is 15 residues. The V segment lost 5 bases and the J segment 1 base; nucleotides outside the gene matches: 7. CDR3 bases: TGTGCCAGCAGTACAACAGGGGATGTTAACTATGGCTACACCTTC. This sequence encodes CASSTTGDVNYGYTF.

The table lists this clone with a few counts. The rearrangement joins TRBV19 to TRBJ2-5; 7 bases fit TRBD1. This CDR3 region has 13 residues. J lost 2 bases, V lost 6 bases, and 3 bases had no gene match. Germline V gene lookup returns CDR1 LNHDA and CDR2 SQIVND (reference sequence). CDR3 loop: CASSVQGQETQYF. The CDR3 coding sequence is TGTGCCAGTAGCGTACAGGGGCAAGAGACCCAGTACTTC.

The table lists this clone with a few counts. V usage is TRBV4-1 and J usage is TRBJ2-3; possible D gene TRBD1, 5 bases. This CDR3 has 17 residues. Trimming stripped 0 bases from V and 4 bases from J, with 17 bases between. Per germline, CDR1 MGHRA and CDR2 YSYEKL. CDR3 sequence: CASSQDLTDWSPDTQYF. DNA of the CDR3: TGCGCCAGCAGCCAAGATTTGACAGATTGGTCCCCAGATACGCAGTATTTT.

The chain joins TRBV18 to TRBJ2-7; 9 bases fit TRBD1. CDR3 size: 14 residues. Germline V CDR1 and CDR2: KGHSH, LQKENI. V was pared by 6 bases and J by 1 base, with 4 bases of the junction left unmatched. The CDR3: CASSDRGPSYEQYF. Written as DNA, the CDR3 is TGTGCCAGCTCGGACAGGGGTCCTTCCTACGAGCAGTACTTC.

The V call is TRBV11-2, the J call TRBJ1-3; no reliable D call. There are 15 residues in the CDR3. V shed 5 bases and J shed 0 bases, with 11 bases lying between them. Germline lookup yields CDR1 SGHAT and CDR2 FQNNGV. CDR3 bases: TGTGCCAGCAGCCGGGTTATAGGCTCTGGAAACACCATATATTTT. Its protein is CASSRVIGSGNTIYF.

This clone was seen only a few times. This chain connects TRBV27 to TRBJ2-5; TRBD1 matches at 11 bases. Germline trimming cut 6 bases from V and 1 base from J; bases unmatched to any gene: 4. Per the germline V gene, CDR1 is MNHEY and CDR2 is SMNVEV (reference sequence). The CDR3 runs 15 residues. The chain's CDR3 is CASRAGTGGQETQYF. The CDR3 DNA is TGTGCCAGCAGGGCCGGGACAGGGGGCCAAGAGACCCAGTACTTC.

This clone occurred a few times. The chain combines TRBV27 with TRBJ1-5, with 9 bases fitting TRBD1. Germline CDR1 is MNHEY and CDR2 is SMNVEV (reference sequence). Losses at the gene ends were 5 bases for V and 6 bases for J; bases not matched to a gene: 8. CDR3 size: 15 residues. In nucleotides, the CDR3 is TGTGCCAGCAGTGCCGGGACAGGGTACCGTCAGCCCCAGCATTTT. The encoded protein is CASSAGTGYRQPQHF.

The chain is built from TRBV7-2 and TRBJ2-7; D is possibly TRBD1 (5 bases). CDR3 size: 14 residues. The germline V and J ends were trimmed by 3 bases and 1 base, with 10 bases remaining between them. From germline, CDR1 is SGHTA and CDR2 FQGNSA. The CDR3 loop is CASSFDSQSYEQYF. Written as DNA, the CDR3 is TGTGCCAGCAGCTTCGACAGTCAGTCCTACGAGCAGTACTTC.

Only a few counts were recorded for this clone. The chain recombines TRBV28 with TRBJ2-1, with 7 bases lining up with TRBD1. Germline-derived CDR1 and CDR2 are MDHEN and SYDVKM. CDR3 length: 17 residues. Trimming at V came to 6 bases and at J to 3 bases, leaving 14 bases not matched to a gene. CDR3 coding DNA: TGTGCCAGCAGCCCTCCGTTTTTAGGGGGCTTCTACAATGAGCAGTTCTTC. Translated, it gives CASSPPFLGGFYNEQFF.